This paragraph covers one TCR beta chain sequence. CDR1 SNHLY and CDR2 FYNNEI come from the germline V gene. V gave up 3 bases and J gave up 4 bases; unmatched junction bases: 8. The CDR3 length is 16 residues. Data came from immunoSEQ multiplex PCR; TCRdb stores just in-frame clones and leaves some out. The sample lists 330,000 or so clones; about 92% were seen once. This sample was included in a study of blood T cell repertoires in COVID-19. This clonotype was sampled from a woman aged 30 to 39 who had recovered from COVID-19. The J gene is TRBJ1-1, the V gene TRBV2, with 10 bases that match TRBD1. The specimen sequenced was PBMCs or T cells enriched from blood (not recorded which). The DNA of the CDR3 is TGTGCCAGCAGTGATCCGGGACAGGGGTTTACCACTGAAGCTTTCTTT. Its protein product is CASSDPGQGFTTEAFF.